This is a list of T cell receptor beta chains from one sample in a study of blood T cell repertoires in COVID-19. Repertoires were generated with immunoSEQ multiplex PCR, while TCRdb's copy carries only in-frame clones and drops some. The sample lists more than 400,000 clones; 80% to 90% were seen once. What was sequenced was peripheral blood. Every receptor here comes from a human donor in a cohort sampled during active COVID-19. Each CDR3 is given with its conserved first and last residue. A D gene is named only where the DNA matches it firmly. The size of a clone is reported for some rows only, either as once, few or many, or as a class for expanded clones.

D: NA; J: TRBJ1-1; size: NA; V: TRBV9; DNA: TGTGCCAGCAGCGGGGGTGGAGGGGCTTTCTTT; CDR3: CASSGGGGAFF
D: NA; J: TRBJ1-2; size: NA; V: TRBV5-4; DNA: TGTGCCAGCAGCTTCTCAGGGGTTCACTATGGCTACACCTTC; CDR3: CASSFSGVHYGYTF
D: NA; J: TRBJ2-3; size: NA; V: TRBV29-1; DNA: TGCAGCGTTGAAAGTAGCGCTTCTAGCACAGATACGCAGTATTTT; CDR3: CSVESSASSTDTQYF
D: TRBD1; J: TRBJ2-1; size: NA; V: TRBV6-1; DNA: TGTGCCAGCAGTCCCGGGACAGGGTATCGCAATGAGCAGTTCTTC; CDR3: CASSPGTGYRNEQFF
D: NA; J: TRBJ1-1; size: NA; V: TRBV18; DNA: TGTGCCAGCTCACCATCGGTGAACACTGAAGCTTTCTTT; CDR3: CASSPSVNTEAFF
D: TRBD2; J: TRBJ2-1; size: NA; V: TRBV28; DNA: TGTGCCTCTAGGCTAGCGGGAGACCTTTACAGCAATGAGCAGTTCTTC; CDR3: CASRLAGDLYSNEQFF
D: TRBD2; J: TRBJ2-1; size: NA; V: TRBV5-4; DNA: TGTGCCAGCAGCGTAACTAGCGATTCCTACAATGAGCAGTTCTTC; CDR3: CASSVTSDSYNEQFF
D: NA; J: TRBJ1-5; size: NA; V: TRBV6-6; DNA: TGTGCCAGCAGTCGTACACCCCCAGGGTTCGGGAGCAATCAGCCCCAGCATTTT; CDR3: CASSRTPPGFGSNQPQHF
D: TRBD1; J: TRBJ1-4; size: NA; V: TRBV18; DNA: TGTGCCAGCTCACCCGGGACAGGGGCAACTAATGAAAAACTGTTTTTT; CDR3: CASSPGTGATNEKLFF
D: NA; J: TRBJ1-5; size: NA; V: TRBV3-1/TRBV3-2; DNA: TGTGCCAGCAGCCAAGGAGGTCAGCCCCAGCATTTT; CDR3: CASSQGGQPQHF
D: TRBD2; J: TRBJ2-1; size: NA; V: TRBV5-4; DNA: TGTGCCAGCAACTCGGCCCGAGGTAGCGGGAGGGGAAATGAGCAGTTCTTC; CDR3: CASNSARGSGRGNEQFF
D: NA; J: TRBJ1-4; size: NA; V: TRBV6-6; DNA: TGTGCCACCTGCCGACGGGGGGACGAAAAACTGTTTTTT; CDR3: CATCRRGDEKLFF
D: TRBD1; J: TRBJ2-1; size: few; V: TRBV24-1; DNA: TGTGCCACCAGTGACGAAGACAGGGCTTTTTACAATGAGCAGTTCTTC; CDR3: CATSDEDRAFYNEQFF
D: NA; J: TRBJ2-7; size: NA; V: TRBV30; DNA: TGTGCCTGGAGTCGGCAGACACTCTACGAGCAGTACTTC; CDR3: CAWSRQTLYEQYF
D: TRBD1; J: TRBJ2-1; size: NA; V: TRBV30; DNA: TGTGCCTGGAGTGTTGGACAGGGATCGTACAATGAGCAGTTCTTC; CDR3: CAWSVGQGSYNEQFF
D: NA; J: TRBJ1-5; size: once; V: TRBV6-2/TRBV6-3; DNA: TGTGCCAGCAGTTACGGAGAAGGACAGCCCCAGCATTTT; CDR3: CASSYGEGQPQHF
D: NA; J: TRBJ1-4; size: NA; V: TRBV28; DNA: TGTGCCAGCAGTTTCCCCGGGTCACATAATGAAAAACTGTTTTTT; CDR3: CASSFPGSHNEKLFF
D: TRBD1; J: TRBJ1-3; size: few; V: TRBV2; DNA: TGTGCCAGCAGTGGAGGGCTGACAGGGGTGGACACCATATATTTT; CDR3: CASSGGLTGVDTIYF
D: TRBD1; J: TRBJ1-2; size: NA; V: TRBV7-9; DNA: TGTGCCAGCAGCCGGGGGACAGGCCAAAACTATGGCTACACCTTC; CDR3: CASSRGTGQNYGYTF
D: NA; J: TRBJ2-3; size: NA; V: TRBV12-5; DNA: TGTGCTAGTGGTAGCCAAACCGGGACTCCGCAGTATTTT; CDR3: CASGSQTGTPQYF
D: NA; J: TRBJ2-3; size: NA; V: TRBV7-3; DNA: TGTGCCAGCAGCTACCTAGGTGATACGCAGTATTTT; CDR3: CASSYLGDTQYF
D: TRBD2; J: TRBJ2-7; size: NA; V: TRBV3-1/TRBV3-2; DNA: TGTGCCAGCAGCCAAGGTAGCGGGAGTCCCTACGAGCAGTACTTC; CDR3: CASSQGSGSPYEQYF
D: TRBD1; J: TRBJ2-1; size: NA; V: TRBV7-9; DNA: TGTGCCAGCAGCTTACTAGGGGGCGGAAATGAGCAGTTCTTC; CDR3: CASSLLGGGNEQFF
D: TRBD1; J: TRBJ1-2; size: NA; V: TRBV24-1; DNA: TGTGCCACCAGTGATCCGGACAGGGTCTATGGCTACACCTTC; CDR3: CATSDPDRVYGYTF
D: NA; J: TRBJ2-1; size: NA; V: TRBV18; DNA: TGTGCCAGCTCACTCGGGGAACCCTCCTACAATGAGCAGTTCTTC; CDR3: CASSLGEPSYNEQFF
D: TRBD2; J: TRBJ2-3; size: NA; V: TRBV6-2/TRBV6-3; DNA: TGTGCCAGCAGTTACGGCGCTAGCGGAAGCACAGATACGCAGTATTTT; CDR3: CASSYGASGSTDTQYF
D: TRBD1; J: TRBJ1-2; size: NA; V: TRBV12-5; DNA: TGTGCTAGTGGTTCGGGACTGGGACAGGGGGCTTCTGATGGCTACACCTTC; CDR3: CASGSGLGQGASDGYTF
D: NA; J: TRBJ2-1; size: few; V: TRBV7-8; DNA: TGTGCCAGCAGCTTAGGCTCCAGCTCCTACAATGAGCAGTTCTTC; CDR3: CASSLGSSSYNEQFF
D: NA; J: TRBJ2-4; size: NA; V: TRBV28; DNA: TGTGCCAGCAGCCGACTCATCACCAAAAACATTCAGTACTTC; CDR3: CASSRLITKNIQYF
D: TRBD1; J: TRBJ2-3; size: NA; V: TRBV11-3; DNA: TGTGCCAGCAGCTTAGGGACAGGGGGCACAGATACGCAGTATTTT; CDR3: CASSLGTGGTDTQYF
D: TRBD2; J: TRBJ2-3; size: NA; V: TRBV19; DNA: TGTGCCACAAATAGCGGGAGCAACACAGATACGCAGTATTTT; CDR3: CATNSGSNTDTQYF
D: TRBD1; J: TRBJ2-7; size: NA; V: TRBV27; DNA: TGTGCCAGCAGTCTCGGACAGGGAAAAAACTACGAGCAGTACTTC; CDR3: CASSLGQGKNYEQYF
D: TRBD2; J: TRBJ2-7; size: NA; V: TRBV19; DNA: TGTGCCAGTAGCCCCGGATCGGGGGGAGGTGGCAACGAGCAGTACTTC; CDR3: CASSPGSGGGGNEQYF
D: NA; J: TRBJ1-1; size: NA; V: TRBV5-4; DNA: TGTGCCAGCTCGTTATCTTACATGAACACTGAAGCTTTCTTT; CDR3: CASSLSYMNTEAFF
D: TRBD2; J: TRBJ2-7; size: NA; V: TRBV27; DNA: TGTGCCAGCAGTTCCCCGTGGGAGCGGGGTTACTACGAGCAGTACTTC; CDR3: CASSSPWERGYYEQYF
D: NA; J: TRBJ1-1; size: NA; V: TRBV20-1; DNA: TGCAGTACTCGATGGAGAACTGAAGCTTTCTTT; CDR3: CSTRWRTEAFF
D: TRBD1; J: TRBJ1-1; size: NA; V: TRBV2; DNA: TGTGCCAGCAGCCGACAGGGTAGGGGCACTGAAGCTTTCTTT; CDR3: CASSRQGRGTEAFF
D: NA; J: TRBJ1-2; size: NA; V: TRBV7-8; DNA: TGTGCCAGCAGCAAGATGACAGGAACTAACTATGGCTACACCTTC; CDR3: CASSKMTGTNYGYTF
D: NA; J: TRBJ2-3; size: NA; V: TRBV13; DNA: TGTGCCAGCAGCTCCCATGAGAAAGATACGCAGTATTTT; CDR3: CASSSHEKDTQYF
D: TRBD2; J: TRBJ2-7; size: NA; V: TRBV11-2; DNA: TGTGCCAGCAGCCCTGGACTAGCGGGCACCTACGAGCAGTACTTC; CDR3: CASSPGLAGTYEQYF
D: TRBD2; J: TRBJ2-3; size: NA; V: TRBV2; DNA: TGTGCCAGCAGTAACCGACTAGCGGGAGCAGATACGCAGTATTTT; CDR3: CASSNRLAGADTQYF
D: TRBD2; J: TRBJ2-1; size: NA; V: TRBV12-5; DNA: TGTGCTAGTGCCCCCGGACTAGCATACAATGAGCAGTTCTTC; CDR3: CASAPGLAYNEQFF
D: NA; J: TRBJ1-1; size: few; V: TRBV18; DNA: TGTGCCAGCTCACCATCCCAGAACAATGAAGCTTTCTTT; CDR3: CASSPSQNNEAFF
D: NA; J: TRBJ2-5; size: NA; V: TRBV5-1; DNA: TGCGCCAGCAGCTTGGCTTTAGCAGCTAAGTACCAAGAGACCCAGTACTTC; CDR3: CASSLALAAKYQETQYF
D: NA; J: TRBJ1-1; size: NA; V: TRBV18; DNA: TGTGCCAGCTCACCAGACAGACTGAACACTGAAGCTTTCTTT; CDR3: CASSPDRLNTEAFF
D: TRBD1; J: TRBJ1-2; size: NA; V: TRBV20-1; DNA: TGCAGTGCTAGTCGTTTTGCAGGGGGCATTGGCTACACCTTC; CDR3: CSASRFAGGIGYTF
D: TRBD2; J: TRBJ2-3; size: NA; V: TRBV7-9; DNA: TGTGCCAGCAGCTTAGCCCCCGGCGGGGGGAGTACGCAGTATTTT; CDR3: CASSLAPGGGSTQYF
D: TRBD1; J: TRBJ1-2; size: NA; V: TRBV7-9; DNA: TGTGCCAGCAGCTCGCTGACAGGGGCTTATGGCTACACCTTC; CDR3: CASSSLTGAYGYTF
D: NA; J: TRBJ2-3; size: NA; V: TRBV11-2; DNA: TGTGCCAGCAGCCCTTTGGGACATAACACAGATACGCAGTATTTT; CDR3: CASSPLGHNTDTQYF
D: TRBD2; J: TRBJ2-7; size: few; V: TRBV5-1; DNA: TGCGCCAGCAGCTTGGGGCTAGCGGGAACCTACGAGCAGTACTTC; CDR3: CASSLGLAGTYEQYF
D: TRBD1; J: TRBJ1-1; size: NA; V: TRBV6-5; DNA: TGTGCCAGCAGTTCGACAGGGGGCTCGGACACTGAAGCTTTCTTT; CDR3: CASSSTGGSDTEAFF
D: NA; J: TRBJ2-7; size: NA; V: TRBV30; DNA: TGTGCCTGGAGTGAAAGTTCGGGCTACGAGCAGTACTTC; CDR3: CAWSESSGYEQYF
D: TRBD2; J: TRBJ2-1; size: NA; V: TRBV19; DNA: TGTGCCAGTAGTATAGATCGGCGGGAGAGGACTGAGCAGTTCTTC; CDR3: CASSIDRRERTEQFF
D: TRBD1; J: TRBJ1-3; size: NA; V: TRBV7-2; DNA: TGTGCCAGCAGCATATTCCCCAGGGGGCGAGGAAACACCATATATTTT; CDR3: CASSIFPRGRGNTIYF
D: TRBD2; J: TRBJ2-5; size: NA; V: TRBV6-5; DNA: TGTGCCAGCGGGACTAGCGGGAGAGAGACCCAGTACTTC; CDR3: CASGTSGRETQYF
D: NA; J: TRBJ2-7; size: NA; V: TRBV6-5; DNA: TGTGCCAGCATAACCGAGAGCTCCTACGAGCAGTACTTC; CDR3: CASITESSYEQYF
D: NA; J: TRBJ2-2; size: NA; V: TRBV5-4; DNA: TGTGCCGGGAGGACCCTGAACACCGGGGAGCTGTTTTTT; CDR3: CAGRTLNTGELFF
D: NA; J: TRBJ2-3; size: few; V: TRBV7-2; DNA: TGTGCCAGCAGCCCCAAGATCCAAGCAACGCAGTATTTT; CDR3: CASSPKIQATQYF
D: TRBD1; J: TRBJ1-2; size: NA; V: TRBV28; DNA: TGTGCCAGCAGCCCCCCACGACAGGGACGGTATGGCTACACCTTC; CDR3: CASSPPRQGRYGYTF
D: TRBD1; J: TRBJ1-2; size: NA; V: TRBV7-2; DNA: TGTGCCAGCAGCCTAGGACAGGGGTTAAATGGCTACACCTTC; CDR3: CASSLGQGLNGYTF